This TCR beta chain was sequenced during a study of blood T cell repertoires in COVID-19. Study context: Samples of COVID-19 (acute and convalescent) were obtained from the United States, Italy and Spain. Nucleic acid was either cDNA or gDNA, and it came from T cells, B-cell-depleted T cells, or PBMCs.

The CDR3 totals 14 residues. Authors' processing steps: Estimates of nucleated cell counts were drawn from the amplification of reference gene primers. Sequenced by immunoSEQ multiplex PCR; TCRdb stores in-frame clones only, minus some. D and trimming were read from the DNA, whereas the V and J calls and clone size are those reported in that table. The table lists approximately 170,000 clones, 80% to 85% of them singletons. Symptom resolution, clearance, or two negative PCRs marked donors in Cohort 3 as recovered. The rearrangement joins TRBV7-5 to TRBJ2-7; the table names TRBD2, a call not compared with the DNA. TRBV7-5 is flagged as a pseudogene. The sequencing input was PBMCs or T cells enriched from blood (not recorded which). The source is a woman in her 50s who had recovered from COVID-19. The CDR3 DNA reads as TGTGCCAGAAAACGGTCTCGGGTCTCAAAAGAGCAGTACTTC. Amino acid sequence: CARKRSRVSKEQYF.